This TCR beta chain came from a study of cytomegalovirus exposure and HLA in healthy donors. Trimming stripped 2 bases from V and 5 bases from J, with 21 bases between. The CDR3 is 17 amino acids. Germline CDR1 is SGHTA and CDR2 is FQGNSA. In the PCR, 60 Vbeta and 13 Jbeta primers were used. The authors' processing: Later analysis identified 88 million or so unique TCR beta chains, 8.5 million to 13 million shared. Repertoires were generated with immunoSEQ multiplex PCR, while TCRdb's copy carries only in-frame clones and drops some. V, J and clone size reflect that table, while D and trimming were determined from the DNA. The sample includes 100,000 to 150,000 clones, about 76% of them seen just once. Study-level findings and limits: The analysis excluded some indistinguishable V segments, including TRBV6-2 and TRBV6-3. Presence/absence analysis assumed near-uniform sequencing depth across donors. Researchers reported that three CMV-associated chains were confirmed in vitro as CMV antigen-specific.

A word on this clone: Its antigen is unidentified.

The chain is built from TRBV7-2 and TRBJ2-5; a possible D gene is TRBD2 (6 bases). The receptor's source is a middle-aged woman in good health and CMV-seronegative. Source material: PBMCs. The CDR3 DNA sequence: TGTGCCAGCAGCTTAATGGCGGGAACTTCCCTGGGGGAGACCCAGTACTTC. Its protein is CASSLMAGTSLGETQYF.